The rows below give T cell receptor beta chains drawn from one sample of a study of CD8+ T cells in alopecia areata. Assay: immunoSEQ multiplex PCR; the TCRdb copy retains only in-frame clones and omits some. Altogether about 180,000 clones are present, less than 70% being singletons, with the ten largest covering approximately 10%. The material was CD8+ T cells sorted from blood, obtained at week 24, from a patient treated with tofacitinib. The receptor set was obtained from a human donor with alopecia areata. Both conserved end residues are trimmed from each CDR3. Each record gives: J gene, V gene, CDR3 protein.

j_call: TRBJ2-7
v_call: TRBV18
cdr3_aa: ASSQGYEQY

j_call: TRBJ1-2
v_call: TRBV29-1
cdr3_aa: SVHRGDNYGYT

j_call: TRBJ2-7
v_call: TRBV14
cdr3_aa: ASSPMTSGGGEQY

j_call: TRBJ1-6
v_call: TRBV11-2
cdr3_aa: ASSQEGGALH

j_call: TRBJ2-7
v_call: TRBV10-2
cdr3_aa: ASSETQDYEQY

j_call: TRBJ2-1
v_call: TRBV10-3
cdr3_aa: AIRGLREQF

j_call: TRBJ2-4
v_call: TRBV5-1
cdr3_aa: ASRYRVGAKNIQY

j_call: TRBJ1-5
v_call: TRBV7-6
cdr3_aa: ASSPGTDSNQPQH

j_call: TRBJ1-2
v_call: TRBV29-1
cdr3_aa: SVPSRVGGYT

j_call: TRBJ2-5
v_call: TRBV27
cdr3_aa: ASSLSGTSGGRETQY

j_call: TRBJ2-7
v_call: TRBV27
cdr3_aa: ASSNTKGGEQY

j_call: TRBJ1-5
v_call: TRBV29-1
cdr3_aa: SVADRYDQPQH

j_call: TRBJ1-2
v_call: TRBV30
cdr3_aa: AWSVHDGYT

j_call: TRBJ2-7
v_call: TRBV4-3
cdr3_aa: ASSQERGEGNEQY

j_call: TRBJ2-3
v_call: TRBV7-8
cdr3_aa: ASSPTSGAGGTQY

j_call: TRBJ1-1
v_call: TRBV6-6
cdr3_aa: ASSYGGGSNTEAF

j_call: TRBJ2-1
v_call: TRBV29-1
cdr3_aa: SLPGGNEQF

j_call: TRBJ2-7
v_call: TRBV23-1
cdr3_aa: ASSQRCSEQY